What follows describes a single T cell receptor (beta chain). This specimen comes from a study of blood T cell repertoires in COVID-19. Study-level background: T cells, B-cell-depleted T cells, or PBMCs supplied cDNA or gDNA.

Some clones are missing from TCRdb's copy, which holds only in-frame ones; the method was immunoSEQ multiplex PCR. Among around 300,000 clones listed, around 86% were seen once. Residents of 24 US areas, aged roughly 18 to 89 years, made up the participants. Recovered status applied to Cohort 3 donors who had two consecutive negative PCRs. It also applied to those with clearance or with symptom resolution. CDR3 size: 17 residues. Germline assignment: CDR1 LGHDT and CDR2 YNNKEL (reference sequence). Trimming removed 4 bases from V and 6 bases from J, with 22 bases in between. Sequencing was carried out using PBMCs or T cells enriched from blood (not recorded which). This TCR came from a middle-aged woman who had recovered from COVID-19. The genes are TRBV3-1 (or the pseudogene TRBV3-2) and TRBJ1-5, with TRBD1 as a possible D gene (6 bases). The CDR3 bases are TGTGCCAGCAGCCCCGACGTCGGGACAATCGTCCCTCAGCCCCAGCATTTT. It translates to CASSPDVGTIVPQPQHF.